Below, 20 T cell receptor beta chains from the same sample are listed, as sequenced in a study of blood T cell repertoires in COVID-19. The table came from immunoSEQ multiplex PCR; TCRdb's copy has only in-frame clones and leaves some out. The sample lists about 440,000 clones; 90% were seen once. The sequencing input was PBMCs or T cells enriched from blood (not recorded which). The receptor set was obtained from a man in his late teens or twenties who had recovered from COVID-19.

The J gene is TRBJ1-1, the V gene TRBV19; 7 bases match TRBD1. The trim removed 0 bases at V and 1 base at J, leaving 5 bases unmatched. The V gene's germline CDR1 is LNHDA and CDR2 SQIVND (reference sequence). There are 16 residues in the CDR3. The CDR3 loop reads CASSIDLGQKNTEAFF. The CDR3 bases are TGTGCCAGTAGTATAGATCTGGGACAGAAGAACACTGAAGCTTTCTTT.

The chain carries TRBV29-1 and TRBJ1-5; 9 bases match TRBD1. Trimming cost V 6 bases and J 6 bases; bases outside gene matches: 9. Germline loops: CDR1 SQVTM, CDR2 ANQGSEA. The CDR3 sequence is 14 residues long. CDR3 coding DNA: TGCAGCGTGGGGGACAGGGATGGGAGTCAGCCCCAGCATTTT. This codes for CSVGDRDGSQPQHF.

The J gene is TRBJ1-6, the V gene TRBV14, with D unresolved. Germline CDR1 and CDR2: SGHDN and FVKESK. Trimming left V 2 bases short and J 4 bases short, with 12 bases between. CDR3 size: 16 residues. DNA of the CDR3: TGTGCCAGCAGCCAATCGTTTACAGCTTATAATTCACCCCTCCACTTT. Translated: CASSQSFTAYNSPLHF.

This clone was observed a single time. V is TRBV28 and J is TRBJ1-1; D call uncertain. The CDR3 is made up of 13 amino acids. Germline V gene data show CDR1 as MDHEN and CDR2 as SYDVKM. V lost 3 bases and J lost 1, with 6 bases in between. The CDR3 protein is CASSFVRNTEAFF. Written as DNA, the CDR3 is TGTGCCAGCAGTTTCGTCCGGAACACTGAAGCTTTCTTT.

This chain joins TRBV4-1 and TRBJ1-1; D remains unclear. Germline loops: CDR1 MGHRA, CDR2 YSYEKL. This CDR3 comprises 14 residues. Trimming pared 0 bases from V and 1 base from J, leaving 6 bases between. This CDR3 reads CASSQDTGNTEAFF. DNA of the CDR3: TGCGCCAGCAGCCAAGATACCGGGAACACTGAAGCTTTCTTT.

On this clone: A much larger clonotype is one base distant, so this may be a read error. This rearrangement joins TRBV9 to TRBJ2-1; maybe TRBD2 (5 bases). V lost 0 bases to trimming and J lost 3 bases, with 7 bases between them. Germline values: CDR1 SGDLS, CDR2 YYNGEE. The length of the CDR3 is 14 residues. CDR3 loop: CASSVVGIYNEQFF. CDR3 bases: TGTGCCAGCAGCGTAGTCGGGATCTACAATGAGCAGTTCTTC.

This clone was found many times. The CDR3 region has the DNA TGTGCCAGTAGTTCCAGGGTAGACACCATATATTTT. Translated: CASSSRVDTIYF. The chain links TRBV19 to TRBJ1-3; maybe TRBD1 (5 bases). This CDR3 has 12 residues. CDR1 is LNHDA and CDR2 is SQIVND in the germline V gene (reference sequence). V lost 5 bases and J lost 8, with 10 bases in between.

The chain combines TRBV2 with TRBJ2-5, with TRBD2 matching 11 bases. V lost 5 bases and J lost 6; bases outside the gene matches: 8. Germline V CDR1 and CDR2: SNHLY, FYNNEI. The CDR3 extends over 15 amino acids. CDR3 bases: TGTGCCAGCAGTAAGACTAGCGGGGCGGTAAAGACCCAGTACTTC. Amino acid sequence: CASSKTSGAVKTQYF. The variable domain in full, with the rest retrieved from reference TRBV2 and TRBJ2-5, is EPEVTQTPSHQVTQMGQEVILRCVPISNHLYFYWYRQILGQKVEFLVSFYNNEISEKSEIFDDQFSVERPDGSNFTLKIRSTKLEDSAMYFCASSKTSGAVKTQYFGPGTRLLVL.

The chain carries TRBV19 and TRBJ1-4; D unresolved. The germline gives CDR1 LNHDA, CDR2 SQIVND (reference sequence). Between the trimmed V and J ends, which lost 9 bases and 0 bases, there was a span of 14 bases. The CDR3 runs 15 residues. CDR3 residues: CASSSQSSTNEKLFF. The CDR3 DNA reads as TGTGCCAGCTCTTCTCAGTCTTCAACTAATGAAAAACTGTTTTTT.

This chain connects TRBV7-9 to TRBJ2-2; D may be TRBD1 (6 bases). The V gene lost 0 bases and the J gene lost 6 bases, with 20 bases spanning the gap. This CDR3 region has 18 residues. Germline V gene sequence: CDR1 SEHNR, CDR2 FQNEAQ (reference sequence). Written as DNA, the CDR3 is TGTGCCAGCAGCTTAGCGTATCTTGGGGGCCTTGTTGCCGGGGAGCTGTTTTTT. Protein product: CASSLAYLGGLVAGELFF.

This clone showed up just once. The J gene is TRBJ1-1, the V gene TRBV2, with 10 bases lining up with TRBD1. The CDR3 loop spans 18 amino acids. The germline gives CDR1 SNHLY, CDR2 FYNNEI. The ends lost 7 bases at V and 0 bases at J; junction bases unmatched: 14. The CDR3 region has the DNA TGTGCCAGCACTCTCCTAGGGGGACAGGGGAGGTTGAACACTGAAGCTTTCTTT. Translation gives CASTLLGGQGRLNTEAFF.

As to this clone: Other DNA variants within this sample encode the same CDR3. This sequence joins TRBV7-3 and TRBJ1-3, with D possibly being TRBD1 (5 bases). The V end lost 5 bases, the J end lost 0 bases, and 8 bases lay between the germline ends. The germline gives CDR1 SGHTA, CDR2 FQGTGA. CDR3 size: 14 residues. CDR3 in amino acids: CASSPTGSGNTIYF. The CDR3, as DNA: TGTGCCAGCAGCCCCACAGGCTCTGGAAACACCATATATTTT.

CDR3 residues: CASSLGGSRTEAFF. CDR3 nucleotides: TGTGCCAGCAGCCTGGGGGGGTCTCGGACTGAAGCTTTCTTT. The V and J genes are TRBV9 and TRBJ1-1, with a weak D call TRBD1 (5 bases). The CDR3 is 14 amino acids. V was cut by 4 bases and J by 5 bases, with 15 bases left in between. The germline V gene has CDR1 SGDLS and CDR2 YYNGEE. The whole variable domain, remainder taken from reference TRBV9 and TRBJ1-1, is DSGVTQTPKHLITATGQRVTLRCSPRSGDLSVYWYQQSLDQGLQFLIQYYNGEERAKGNILERFSAQQFPDLHSELNLSSLELGDSALYFCASSLGGSRTEAFFGQGTRLTVV.

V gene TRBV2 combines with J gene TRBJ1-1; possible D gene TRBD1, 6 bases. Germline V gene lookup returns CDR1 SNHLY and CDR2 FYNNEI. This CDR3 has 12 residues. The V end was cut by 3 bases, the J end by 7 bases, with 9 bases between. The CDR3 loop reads CASSETGDEAFF. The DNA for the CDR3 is TGTGCCAGCAGTGAGACAGGCGATGAAGCTTTCTTT. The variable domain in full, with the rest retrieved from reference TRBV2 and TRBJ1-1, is EPEVTQTPSHQVTQMGQEVILRCVPISNHLYFYWYRQILGQKVEFLVSFYNNEISEKSEIFDDQFSVERPDGSNFTLKIRSTKLEDSAMYFCASSETGDEAFFGQGTRLTVV.

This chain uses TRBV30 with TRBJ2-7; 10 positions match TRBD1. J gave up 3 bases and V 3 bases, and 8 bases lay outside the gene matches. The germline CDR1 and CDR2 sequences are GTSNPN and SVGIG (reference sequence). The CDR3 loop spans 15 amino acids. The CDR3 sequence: CAWRRGQGENYEQYF. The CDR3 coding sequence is TGTGCCTGGAGGCGAGGACAGGGGGAAAACTACGAGCAGTACTTC.

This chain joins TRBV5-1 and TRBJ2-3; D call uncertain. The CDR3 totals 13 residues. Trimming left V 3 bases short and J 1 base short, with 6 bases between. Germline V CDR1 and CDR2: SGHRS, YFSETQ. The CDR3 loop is CASSSSGTDTQYF. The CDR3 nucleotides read TGCGCCAGCAGCTCCTCGGGCACAGATACGCAGTATTTT.

The CDR3 protein is CASSPGTGPPYGYTF. CDR3 in DNA: TGTGCCAGCTCACCCGGGACAGGGCCTCCCTATGGCTACACCTTC. The rearrangement uses TRBV18 and TRBJ1-2, with TRBD1 identical over 9 bases. V lost 3 bases, J lost 4 bases, and 6 bases stayed unmatched. CDR1 KGHSH and CDR2 LQKENI come from the germline V gene. The CDR3 is 15 amino acids.

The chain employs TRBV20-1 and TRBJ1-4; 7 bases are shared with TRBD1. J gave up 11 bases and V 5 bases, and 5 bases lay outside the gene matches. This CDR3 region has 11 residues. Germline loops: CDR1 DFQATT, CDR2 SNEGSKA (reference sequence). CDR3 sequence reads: CSAAGGGKLFF. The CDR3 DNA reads TGCAGTGCTGCAGGGGGTGGGAAACTGTTTTTT.

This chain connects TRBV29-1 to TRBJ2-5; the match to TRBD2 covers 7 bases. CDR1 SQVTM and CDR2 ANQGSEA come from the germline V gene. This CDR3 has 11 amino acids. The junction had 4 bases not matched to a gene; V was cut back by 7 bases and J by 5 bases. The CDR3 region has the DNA TGCAGCGGTGGGGAGGGGGAGACCCAGTACTTC. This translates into CSGGEGETQYF.

In nucleotides, the CDR3 is TGTGCCAGCAGCCCCTCGGGACAGTCTGACTATGGCTACACCTTC. It is translated as CASSPSGQSDYGYTF. The V gene is TRBV7-3, the J gene TRBJ1-2, with 7 bases identical to TRBD1. Germline CDR1 reads SGHTA; CDR2 reads FQGTGA. The V and J ends lost 5 bases and 3 bases, in that order; junction bases with no gene match: 9. The CDR3 is 15 residues long. The entire variable domain, with the rest obtained from reference TRBV7-3 and TRBJ1-2, is as follows: GAGVSQTPSNKVTEKGKYVELRCDPISGHTALYWYRQSLGQGPEFLIYFQGTGAADDSGLPNDRFFAVRPEGSVSTLKIQRTERGDSAVYLCASSPSGQSDYGYTFGSGTRLTVV.